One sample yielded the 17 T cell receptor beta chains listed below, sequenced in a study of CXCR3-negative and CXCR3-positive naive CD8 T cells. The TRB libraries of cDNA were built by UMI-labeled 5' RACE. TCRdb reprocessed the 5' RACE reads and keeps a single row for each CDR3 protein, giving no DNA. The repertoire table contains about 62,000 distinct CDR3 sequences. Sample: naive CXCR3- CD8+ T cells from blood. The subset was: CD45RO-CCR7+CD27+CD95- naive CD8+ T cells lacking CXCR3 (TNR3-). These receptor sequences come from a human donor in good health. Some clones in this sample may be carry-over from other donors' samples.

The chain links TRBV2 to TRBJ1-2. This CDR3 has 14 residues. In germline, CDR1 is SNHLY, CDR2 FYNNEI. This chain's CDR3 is CASSAEPNLYGYTF.

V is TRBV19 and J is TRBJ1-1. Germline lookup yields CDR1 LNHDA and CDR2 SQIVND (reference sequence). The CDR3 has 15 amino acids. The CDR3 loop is CASSAIEGFNSEAFF.

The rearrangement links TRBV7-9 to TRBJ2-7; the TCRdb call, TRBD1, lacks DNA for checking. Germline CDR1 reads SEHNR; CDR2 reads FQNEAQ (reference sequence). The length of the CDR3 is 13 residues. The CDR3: CASGRGPDYEQYF.

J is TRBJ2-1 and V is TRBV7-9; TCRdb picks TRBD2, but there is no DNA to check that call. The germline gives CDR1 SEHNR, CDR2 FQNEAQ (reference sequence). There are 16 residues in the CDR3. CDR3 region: CASSIHSSGRYNEQFF.

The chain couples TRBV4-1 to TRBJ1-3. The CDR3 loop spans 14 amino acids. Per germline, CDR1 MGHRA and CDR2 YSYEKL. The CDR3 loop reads CASSQDAAGNTIYF.

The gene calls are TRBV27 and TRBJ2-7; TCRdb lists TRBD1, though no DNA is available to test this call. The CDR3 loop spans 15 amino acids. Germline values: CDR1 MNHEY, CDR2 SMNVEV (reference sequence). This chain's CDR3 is CASSLGWGLSGEQYF.

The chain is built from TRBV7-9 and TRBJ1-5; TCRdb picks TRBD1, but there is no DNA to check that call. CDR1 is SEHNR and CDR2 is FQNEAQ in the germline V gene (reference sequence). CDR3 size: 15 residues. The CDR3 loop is CASSGRRDSNQPQHF.

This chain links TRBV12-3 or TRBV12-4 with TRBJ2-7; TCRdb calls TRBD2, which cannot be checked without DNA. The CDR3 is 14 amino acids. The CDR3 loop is CASSPGLATNEQYF.

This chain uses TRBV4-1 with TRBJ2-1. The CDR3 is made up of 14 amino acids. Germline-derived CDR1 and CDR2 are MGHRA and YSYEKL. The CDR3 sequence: CASSHLSSYNEQFF.

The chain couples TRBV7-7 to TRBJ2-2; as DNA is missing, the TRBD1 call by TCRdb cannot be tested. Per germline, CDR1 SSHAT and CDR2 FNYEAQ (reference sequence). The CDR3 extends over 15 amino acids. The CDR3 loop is CASSPMDSDTGELFF.

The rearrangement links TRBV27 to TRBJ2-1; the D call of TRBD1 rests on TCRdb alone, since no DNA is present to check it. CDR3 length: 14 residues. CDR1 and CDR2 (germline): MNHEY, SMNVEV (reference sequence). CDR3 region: CASSSRDRVFEQFF.

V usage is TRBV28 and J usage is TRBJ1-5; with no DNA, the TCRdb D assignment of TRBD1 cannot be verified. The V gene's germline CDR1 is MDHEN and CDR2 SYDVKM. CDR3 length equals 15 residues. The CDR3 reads CASSFPRRPSQPQHF.

CDR3: CASRLPGGWNTEAFF. The rearrangement joins TRBV12-3 or TRBV12-4 to TRBJ1-1; the TCRdb D gene call, TRBD1, has no DNA to confirm it. The CDR3 contains 15 residues.

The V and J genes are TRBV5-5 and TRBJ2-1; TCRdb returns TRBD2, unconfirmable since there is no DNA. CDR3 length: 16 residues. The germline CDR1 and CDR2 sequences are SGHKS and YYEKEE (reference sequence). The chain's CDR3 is CASSPPLREGADEQFF.

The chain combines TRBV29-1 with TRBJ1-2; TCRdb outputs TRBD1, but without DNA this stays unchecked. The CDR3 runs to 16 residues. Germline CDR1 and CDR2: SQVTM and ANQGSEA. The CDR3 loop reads CSVEITGTTPNYGYTF. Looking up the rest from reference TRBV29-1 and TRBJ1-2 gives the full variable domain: SAVISQKPSRDICQRGTSLTIQCQVDSQVTMMFWYRQQPGQSLTLIATANQGSEATYESGFVIDKFPISRPNLTFSTLTVSNMSPEDSSIYLCSVEITGTTPNYGYTFGSGTRLTVV.

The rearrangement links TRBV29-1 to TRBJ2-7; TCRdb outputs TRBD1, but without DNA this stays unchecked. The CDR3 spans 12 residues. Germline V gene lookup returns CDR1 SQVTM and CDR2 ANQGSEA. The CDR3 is CSVVDRGYEQYF.

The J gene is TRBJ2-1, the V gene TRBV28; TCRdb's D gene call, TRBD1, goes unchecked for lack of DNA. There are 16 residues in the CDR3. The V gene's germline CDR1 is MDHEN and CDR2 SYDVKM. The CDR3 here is CASRSGGLRDYNEQFF.